The 23 T cell receptor beta chains presented below share a single source sample, sequenced in a study of beta chain features in type 1 diabetes. Overall study findings and caveats: Shorter TCRB CDR3s, moderately but significantly so, marked every one of the four CD4+ subsets in Type 1 diabetes patients.

These receptors have no identified antigens. What was sequenced were expressed TCRB transcripts, since all of the isolated RNA had been reverse transcribed. The protocol was immunoSEQ multiplex PCR, while the TCRdb copy is restricted to in-frame clones and leaves out a portion. The sample yields 600,000 to 750,000 clones, around 11% seen once. Sequencing used naive CD4+ T cells from blood. The receptors here all came from a young man with type 1 diabetes.

The V call is TRBV14, the J call TRBJ1-4; weak D call: TRBD1 (5 bases). The CDR3 length is 14 residues. Trimming pared 4 bases from V and 2 bases from J, leaving 8 bases between. The germline gives CDR1 SGHDN, CDR2 FVKESK. The CDR3 is CASSPRQTNEKLFF. DNA of the CDR3: TGTGCCAGCAGCCCCCGACAGACTAATGAAAAACTGTTTTTT.

The rearrangement joins TRBV6-5 to TRBJ2-4, with a tentative D call TRBD2 (5 bases). Germline CDR1 and CDR2: MNHEY and SVGAGI. The CDR3 is 16 amino acids. The V end was cut by 0 bases, the J end by 3 bases, with 12 bases between. CDR3 nucleotide sequence: TGTGCCAGCAGTTACTCAGCTGTGGCGGGCAAAAACATTCAGTACTTC. Amino acid sequence: CASSYSAVAGKNIQYF.

This clone was observed a handful of times. This chain joins TRBV5-1 and TRBJ2-2; D possibly corresponds to TRBD2 (6 bases). This CDR3 comprises 14 residues. Germline V lookup: CDR1 SGHRS, CDR2 YFSETQ. Trimming pared 4 bases from V and 6 bases from J, leaving 13 bases between. The DNA for the CDR3 is TGCGCCAGCAGCCTCCCGCGGGGCGCCGGGGAGCTGTTTTTT. Protein product: CASSLPRGAGELFF.

This chain links TRBV6-5 with TRBJ1-2; TRBD1 matches at 7 bases. Per the germline V gene, CDR1 is MNHEY and CDR2 is SVGAGI. Unmatched junction bases numbered 5, after V lost 6 bases and J lost 7 bases. This CDR3 comprises 12 residues. The CDR3 loop is CASRETGFGYTF. In DNA, the CDR3 is TGTGCCAGCAGGGAGACAGGGTTTGGCTACACCTTC.

The chain carries TRBV2 and TRBJ1-2; D unclear. V lost 11 bases and J lost 2, with 21 bases in between. The V gene's germline CDR1 is SNHLY and CDR2 FYNNEI. CDR3 length equals 15 residues. CDR3 DNA: TGTGCCGGAAAAACGCGGACGGCCACCAACTATGGCTACACCTTC. This sequence encodes CAGKTRTATNYGYTF.

This rearrangement joins TRBV18 to TRBJ2-3; 10 nucleotides match TRBD1. This CDR3 has 15 residues. CDR1 is KGHSH and CDR2 is LQKENI in the germline V gene. The junction had 4 bases not matched to a gene; V was cut back by 3 bases and J by 4 bases. In DNA form, the CDR3 reads TGTGCCAGCTCACCGGTTGGGACAGGGGCAGATACGCAGTATTTT. Translated, it gives CASSPVGTGADTQYF.

V and J are TRBV9 and TRBJ2-1; D might be TRBD2 (5 bases). The CDR3 covers 13 residues. Germline V gives CDR1 SGDLS, CDR2 YYNGEE. V was trimmed by 0 bases and J by 9 bases, leaving 10 bases between them. CDR3 sequence: CASSVVAGSEQFF. The CDR3 DNA reads TGTGCCAGCAGCGTAGTTGCGGGTAGTGAGCAGTTCTTC.

In its sample, this clone was seen a few times. The chain recombines TRBV5-1 with TRBJ2-5; D not certain. The CDR3 length is 13 residues. Trimming stripped 4 bases from V and 2 bases from J, with 9 bases between. In germline, CDR1 is SGHRS, CDR2 YFSETQ. Here the CDR3 reads CASSLRWQETQYF. For the CDR3, the DNA is TGCGCCAGCAGCCTGAGATGGCAAGAGACCCAGTACTTC.

This clone has just a few counts. The J gene is TRBJ2-6, the V gene TRBV7-2; 9 positions match TRBD2. CDR3 length equals 18 residues. V lost 1 base, J lost 3 bases, and 7 bases stayed unmatched. CDR1 is SGHTA, CDR2 FQGNSA, per germline. CDR3 nucleotide sequence: TGTGCCAGCAGCTTAGTGGTAGCGGGGGTAGGTGGGGCCAACGTCCTGACTTTC. As protein: CASSLVVAGVGGANVLTF.

This clone was recorded a few times. This chain links TRBV30 with TRBJ2-1, with D unclear. V was shortened by 4 bases and J by 7 bases, with 17 bases between the two germline ends. There are 14 residues in the CDR3. Germline loops: CDR1 GTSNPN, CDR2 SVGIG (reference sequence). Written as DNA, the CDR3 is TGTGCCTGGAACACAGACAACGGGTGGAATGAGCAGTTCTTC. Translated: CAWNTDNGWNEQFF.

The chain is built from TRBV5-1 and TRBJ2-5; no reliable D call. Germline CDR1 reads SGHRS; CDR2 reads YFSETQ. Trimming stripped 3 bases from V and 4 bases from J, with 7 bases between. The CDR3 spans 12 residues. The DNA of the CDR3 is TGCGCCAGCAGCTCGGACCGAGAGACCCAGTACTTC. Translating it yields CASSSDRETQYF.

This clone has just a few counts. The rearrangement joins TRBV5-1 to TRBJ2-2; 9 bases align to TRBD1. Trimming at V came to 4 bases and at J to 5 bases, leaving 6 bases not matched to a gene. The CDR3 totals 15 residues. CDR1 and CDR2 (germline): SGHRS, YFSETQ. In nucleotides, the CDR3 is TGCGCCAGCAGCGCCGGGACAGGGTTGACCGGGGAGCTGTTTTTT. Translation: CASSAGTGLTGELFF.

The chain employs TRBV25-1 and TRBJ2-2; D is unresolved. CDR1 and CDR2 (germline): MGHDK, SYGVNS. This CDR3 has 13 residues. Trimming cost V 4 bases and J 0 bases, with 3 bases left between them. The CDR3 bases are TGTGCCAGCAGTGGGGCGAACACCGGGGAGCTGTTTTTT. Protein product: CASSGANTGELFF.

In this sample, this clone turned up a few times. The chain combines TRBV5-4 with TRBJ2-7, with D perhaps assigned TRBD1 or TRBD2 (5 bases each). The CDR3 runs to 14 residues. Germline CDR1 is SGHNT and CDR2 is YYREEE (reference sequence). Deletions cut 0 bases from V and 6 bases from J, with 13 bases between. CDR3: CASSLAWGIGEQYF. CDR3 nucleotides: TGTGCCAGCAGCTTGGCATGGGGGATCGGCGAGCAGTACTTC.

The chain combines TRBV9 with TRBJ2-7; TRBD2 might be the D (5 bases). Germline-derived CDR1 and CDR2 are SGDLS and YYNGEE. The germline V and J ends were trimmed by 3 bases and 6 bases, with 19 bases remaining between them. The CDR3 sequence is 15 residues long. The chain's CDR3 is CASSAHGDPLGEQYF. In DNA, the CDR3 is TGTGCCAGCAGCGCCCACGGGGATCCGTTGGGCGAGCAGTACTTC.

V gene TRBV9 combines with J gene TRBJ1-1; 9 bases line up with TRBD1. CDR3 length: 17 residues. The junction had 12 bases not matched to a gene; V was cut back by 3 bases and J by 3 bases. The germline V gene encodes CDR1 SGDLS and CDR2 YYNGEE. The CDR3 loop reads CASSAGTGGDRDTEAFF. CDR3 in DNA: TGTGCCAGCAGCGCGGGTACAGGGGGCGATCGGGACACTGAAGCTTTCTTT.

The chain is built from TRBV6-6 and TRBJ1-2; no reliable D call. This CDR3 has 11 amino acids. Germline CDR1 MNHNY, CDR2 SVGAGI (reference sequence). V lost 10 bases and J 2 bases, leaving 8 bases between the germline ends. CDR3 nucleotide sequence: TGTGCCACCTTTAACAACTATGGCTACACCTTC. It translates to CATFNNYGYTF.

This sequence joins TRBV6-5 and TRBJ2-5; a weak D match, TRBD2 (6 bases). Trimming shortened V by 8 bases and J by 0 bases, and 10 bases separated the two germline ends. Germline CDR1 reads MNHEY; CDR2 reads SVGAGI. The CDR3 loop spans 13 amino acids. The CDR3 DNA follows: TGTGCCAGCCGACTAGTGAACCAAGAGACCCAGTACTTC. This gives the protein CASRLVNQETQYF.

The gene calls are TRBV11-3 and TRBJ2-5; D gene ambiguous. This CDR3 spans 12 amino acids. With 5 bases removed from V and 1 base from J, the gap between germline ends came to 5 bases. Germline CDR1 SGHNT, CDR2 YENEEA. CDR3 DNA sequence: TGTGCCAGCAGCGTAAGCCAAGAGACCCAGTACTTC. Its translation is CASSVSQETQYF.

This clone was observed a handful of times. The gene calls are TRBV6-6 and TRBJ1-2; no definite D call. Deletions cut 2 bases from V and 1 base from J, with 5 bases between. CDR1 MNHNY and CDR2 SVGAGI come from the germline V gene (reference sequence). This CDR3 region has 13 residues. Written as DNA, the CDR3 is TGTGCCAGCAGTTACGTGGGTAACTATGGCTACACCTTC. It encodes CASSYVGNYGYTF.

This clone came up many times. The chain links TRBV13 to TRBJ2-4, with a possible D match to TRBD2 (5 bases). V dropped 0 bases and J dropped 0 bases, with 15 bases sitting between them. Germline loops: CDR1 PRHDT, CDR2 FYEKMQ (reference sequence). The CDR3 runs 18 residues. CDR3 in amino acids: CASSLGGFLSEAKNIQYF. CDR3 nucleotides: TGTGCCAGCAGCTTAGGCGGGTTTCTTAGCGAAGCCAAAAACATTCAGTACTTC.

This clone was picked up a small number of times. The chain combines TRBV10-3 with TRBJ2-1; D gene unclear. Germline V gene sequence: CDR1 ENHRY, CDR2 SYGVKD. The CDR3 has 14 residues. Between the trimmed V and J ends, which lost 6 bases and 5 bases, there was a span of 14 bases. CDR3 nucleotides: TGTGCCATCAGGGCCAATCGAGAAAACAATGAGCAGTTCTTC. Protein: CAIRANRENNEQFF.

This clone was seen a few times. The gene calls are TRBV18 and TRBJ2-2; the D gene is possibly TRBD2 (5 bases). Trimming removed 2 bases at V and 7 bases at J, with 17 bases between. Germline V gene sequence: CDR1 KGHSH, CDR2 LQKENI. This CDR3 comprises 16 residues. CDR3 sequence: CASSPRIGPEGGELFF. In DNA form, the CDR3 reads TGTGCCAGCTCACCAAGGATCGGACCCGAGGGCGGGGAGCTGTTTTTT.